This T cell receptor (beta chain) was profiled in a study of shared clonotypes between healthy human individuals. About the study: CD4 naive cells filled three plates per donor, CD4 memory three, CD8 naive two and CD8 memory one. Study conclusions and caveats: An anticipated effect of sequencing depth on clonotype sharing among donors was recognized. Several donors showed sharing of about 5.5% of naive CD4 clonotypes.

Comment on this clone: Its target is not known.

The data were produced by immunoSEQ multiplex PCR, yet TCRdb's version contains in-frame clones alone and is incomplete. The table records millions of clones, around 90% of them present only once. Trimming shortened V by 4 bases and J by 0 bases, and 13 bases separated the two germline ends. The CDR3 extends over 16 amino acids. Germline-derived CDR1 and CDR2 are MNHNS and SASEGT. This chain links TRBV6-1 with TRBJ2-4; weak D call: TRBD1 (6 bases). The specimen sequenced was naive CD4+ T cells sorted from blood. Subset here: CD45RA+ positively selected. The TCR sequence derives from a young man in good health. The CDR3 reads CASSGGQLPAKNIQYF. CDR3 coding DNA: TGTGCCAGCAGTGGAGGACAGCTACCAGCCAAAAACATTCAGTACTTC.